What follows are 29 T cell receptor beta chains derived from one specimen sequenced in a study of shared clonotypes between healthy human individuals. Sequenced by immunoSEQ multiplex PCR; TCRdb stores in-frame clones only, minus some. This sample has approximately 500,000 clones; about 96% occur once, and the top ten carry 0.06%. The material sequenced was naive CD4+ T cells sorted from blood. The subset: CD45RA+ positively selected. The receptors were sampled from a young woman in good health.

The V gene is TRBV18, the J gene TRBJ1-1; D remains unclear. This CDR3 has 16 amino acids. Trimming took 4 bases from V and 0 from J, leaving 15 bases between them. The germline V gene encodes CDR1 KGHSH and CDR2 LQKENI. The CDR3 loop is CASSLGGSIMNTEAFF. DNA for the CDR3: TGTGCCAGCTCACTCGGCGGGTCGATCATGAACACTGAAGCTTTCTTT.

The rearrangement uses TRBV28 and TRBJ1-5, with D perhaps matching TRBD1 (6 bases). CDR1 MDHEN and CDR2 SYDVKM come from the germline V gene. The CDR3 runs 16 residues. Trimming shortened V by 4 bases and J by 0 bases, and 13 bases separated the two germline ends. The CDR3 sequence: CASSSQQGFSNQPQHF. In DNA form, the CDR3 reads TGTGCCAGCAGTTCTCAACAGGGATTTAGCAATCAGCCCCAGCATTTT.

The V gene is TRBV7-7, the J gene TRBJ2-5; D may be TRBD1 or TRBD2 (7 bases each). The CDR3 extends over 15 amino acids. The germline CDR1 and CDR2 sequences are SSHAT and FNYEAQ (reference sequence). Trimming shortened V by 1 base and J by 5 bases, and 14 bases separated the two germline ends. CDR3 DNA sequence: TGTGCCAGCAGCTTAGACTTGCAGGGGGGGGAGACCCAGTACTTC. It codes for CASSLDLQGGETQYF.

This chain joins TRBV7-8 and TRBJ2-1; D not certain. The CDR3 runs 17 residues. Germline values: CDR1 SGHVS, CDR2 FQNEAQ. The V end was cut by 2 bases, the J end by 0 bases, with 14 bases between. The CDR3 reads CASSLTSTVLSYNEQFF. The CDR3 bases are TGTGCCAGCAGCTTAACGTCGACGGTGCTCTCCTACAATGAGCAGTTCTTC.

The rearrangement joins TRBV15 to TRBJ2-1, with TRBD2 matching 10 bases. The germline V gene has CDR1 LNHNV and CDR2 YYDKDF (reference sequence). The CDR3 is 17 amino acids. V was pared by 2 bases and J by 7 bases, with 11 bases of the junction left unmatched. The CDR3 here is CATSRPPSGSVSNEQFF. CDR3 bases: TGTGCCACCAGCAGACCTCCTAGCGGGAGTGTCTCTAATGAGCAGTTCTTC. Full variable domain (rest looked up from reference TRBV15 and TRBJ2-1): DAMVIQNPRYQVTQFGKPVTLSCSQTLNHNVMYWYQQKSSQAPKLLFHYYDKDFNNEADTPDNFQSRRPNTSFCFLDIRSPGLGDTAMYLCATSRPPSGSVSNEQFFGPGTRLTVL.

V is TRBV5-8 and J is TRBJ2-5; D is unclear. CDR3 length: 12 residues. CDR1 and CDR2 (germline): SGHTS, YDEGEE. With 0 bases removed from V and 1 base from J, the gap between germline ends came to 1 base. This chain's CDR3 is CASSLGQETQYF. The CDR3 nucleotides read TGTGCCAGCAGCTTGGGCCAAGAGACCCAGTACTTC.

This rearrangement joins TRBV28 to TRBJ2-3, with TRBD2 identical over 9 bases. CDR1 is MDHEN, CDR2 SYDVKM, per germline. The CDR3 has 15 residues. After removal of 5 bases from V and 2 bases from J, the junction contained 5 bases not matched to a gene. Written as DNA, the CDR3 is TGTGCCAGCAGTCGTAGCGGGAGACCCACAGATACGCAGTATTTT. It encodes CASSRSGRPTDTQYF.

J is TRBJ2-2 and V is TRBV27; 9 nucleotides line up with TRBD2. Germline V gene data show CDR1 as MNHEY and CDR2 as SMNVEV (reference sequence). Trimming took 7 bases from V and 5 from J; bases not matched to a gene: 11. CDR3 size: 16 residues. The CDR3 region is CASKGASGIATGELFF. The CDR3 coding sequence is TGTGCCAGCAAAGGAGCTAGCGGGATAGCGACCGGGGAGCTGTTTTTT.

V usage is TRBV28 and J usage is TRBJ2-2, with D perhaps TRBD2 (5 bases). Germline CDR1 is MDHEN and CDR2 is SYDVKM. Deletions cut 5 bases from V and 2 bases from J, with 15 bases between. CDR3 length: 16 amino acids. The CDR3 reads CASSRGRLVNTGELFF. CDR3 DNA sequence: TGTGCCAGCAGTCGGGGAAGGCTGGTTAACACCGGGGAGCTGTTTTTT.

V gene TRBV28 combines with J gene TRBJ1-2; 7 bases line up with TRBD1. V shed 10 bases and J 1 base; nucleotides not matched to a gene: 12. The germline V gene has CDR1 MDHEN and CDR2 SYDVKM. The CDR3 spans 15 residues. CDR3: CATFSTGLGNYGYTF. In DNA, the CDR3 is TGTGCCACCTTTTCGACAGGGTTAGGTAACTATGGCTACACCTTC.

About this clone: At the DNA level, this CDR3 is encoded by other sequences in the same sample as well. V usage is TRBV7-2 and J usage is TRBJ2-7; a possible D gene is TRBD1 (5 bases). The V end lost 2 bases, the J end lost 3 bases, and 5 bases lay between the germline ends. The CDR3 is 12 amino acids. The germline gives CDR1 SGHTA, CDR2 FQGNSA. CDR3 nucleotide sequence: TGTGCCAGCAGCTTACAGGGCTACGAGCAGTACTTC. This translates into CASSLQGYEQYF.

This rearrangement joins TRBV10-3 to TRBJ2-7; 7 positions agree with TRBD2. CDR3 size: 14 residues. Germline CDR1 is ENHRY and CDR2 is SYGVKD. J lost 4 bases, V lost 3 bases, and 6 bases had no gene match. The CDR3: CAISEGGSPYEQYF. CDR3 bases: TGTGCCATCAGTGAAGGCGGGAGCCCGTACGAGCAGTACTTC.

V gene TRBV7-9 combines with J gene TRBJ2-1; TRBD1 matches at 8 bases. Looked up from germline, CDR1 is SEHNR and CDR2 is FQNEAQ (reference sequence). CDR3 length equals 14 residues. The J segment lost 4 bases and the V segment lost 5 bases, leaving 4 bases of the junction unmatched. The DNA of the CDR3 is TGTGCCAGCAGCCTACAGGGGGTGTACAATGAGCAGTTCTTC. It is translated as CASSLQGVYNEQFF.

The chain is built from TRBV6-7 and TRBJ1-5, with D perhaps TRBD1 (5 bases). Being an ORF, TRBV6-7 has a function that is uncertain. V was clipped by 0 bases and J by 7 bases, with 16 bases between them. This CDR3 region has 16 residues. The CDR3 sequence: CASSYSKKRDQQPQHF. CDR3 sequence (DNA): TGTGCCAGCAGTTACTCCAAAAAGAGGGACCAACAGCCCCAGCATTTT.

This sequence joins TRBV15 and TRBJ2-5; no clear D gene. Between the trimmed V and J ends, which lost 3 bases and 2 bases, there was a span of 10 bases. From germline, CDR1 is LNHNV and CDR2 YYDKDF (reference sequence). This CDR3 spans 14 amino acids. The CDR3 region is CATSSYGLQETQYF. The CDR3 DNA follows: TGTGCCACCAGCAGCTATGGGTTACAAGAGACCCAGTACTTC.

Note on this clone: Distinct nucleotide sequences in the sample also encode this CDR3. The chain recombines TRBV10-1 with TRBJ2-7; maybe TRBD1 (5 bases). The CDR3 totals 13 residues. Germline values: CDR1 WNHNN, CDR2 SYGVQD (reference sequence). Trimming removed 2 bases from V and 4 bases from J, with 9 bases in between. The CDR3 bases are TGCGCCAGCAGTGAGGTTCAGGGATACGAGCAGTACTTC. Its translation is CASSEVQGYEQYF.

The rearrangement joins TRBV2 to TRBJ2-1; D is unresolved. In germline, CDR1 is SNHLY, CDR2 FYNNEI. V lost 4 bases, J lost 13 bases, and 11 bases lay in between. The CDR3 sequence is 11 residues long. This CDR3 is CASSAIRVQFF. The CDR3 nucleotides read TGTGCCAGCAGTGCGATCCGAGTCCAGTTCTTC.

The chain has TRBV5-4 and TRBJ1-2, with D possibly matching TRBD1 (6 bases). The CDR3 sequence is 13 residues long. V was pared by 5 bases and J by 8 bases, with 16 bases between. CDR1 and CDR2 from the germline V gene are SGHNT and YYREEE (reference sequence). The CDR3 region has the DNA TGTGCCAGCAGACACCGGGACATATCGGGCTACACCTTC. It encodes CASRHRDISGYTF.

The chain combines TRBV2 with TRBJ2-7, with D unresolved. Germline V lookup: CDR1 SNHLY, CDR2 FYNNEI. V lost 3 bases and J lost 3, with 12 bases in between. The CDR3 consists of 14 residues. CDR3 nucleotides: TGTGCCAGCAGTGAGGATACTACTTACTACGAGCAGTACTTC. Protein: CASSEDTTYYEQYF.

The chain links TRBV6-5 to TRBJ1-2; D is unresolved. The V end was cut by 4 bases, the J end by 2 bases, with 8 bases between. The CDR3 is 13 residues long. Germline lookup yields CDR1 MNHEY and CDR2 SVGAGI. The CDR3 sequence is CASSFTQNYGYTF. The CDR3 DNA is TGTGCCAGCAGTTTTACACAAAACTATGGCTACACCTTC.

The gene calls are TRBV4-1 and TRBJ2-7; D perhaps matches TRBD2 (6 bases). The CDR3 is 16 residues long. V was pared by 0 bases and J by 2 bases, with 14 bases between. CDR1 MGHRA and CDR2 YSYEKL come from the germline V gene. The CDR3 DNA is TGCGCCAGCAGCCAAGAGTACCCTAGCGTGACCTACGAGCAGTACTTC. It translates to CASSQEYPSVTYEQYF.

The J gene is TRBJ2-1, the V gene TRBV30; no clear D gene. Germline V gene sequence: CDR1 GTSNPN, CDR2 SVGIG (reference sequence). The CDR3 runs to 10 residues. Trimming removed 2 bases at V and 6 bases at J, with 2 bases between. CDR3 in DNA: TGTGCCTGGAGTAGCAATGAGCAGTTCTTC. Protein sequence: CAWSSNEQFF. Filled out from reference TRBV30 and TRBJ2-1, the complete variable domain reads SQTIHQWPATLVQPVGSPLSLECTVEGTSNPNLYWYRQAAGRGLQLLFYSVGIGQISSEVPQNLSASRPQDRQFILSSKKLLLSDSGFYLCAWSSNEQFFGPGTRLTVL.

This chain connects TRBV28 to TRBJ1-5, with D perhaps matching TRBD1 (5 bases). Trimming cost V 10 bases and J 6 bases, with 13 bases left between them. The length of the CDR3 is 12 residues. Germline values: CDR1 MDHEN, CDR2 SYDVKM. CDR3 nucleotides: TGTGCCATCGTAGGGGTCGGTCAGCCCCAGCATTTT. It codes for CAIVGVGQPQHF.

The gene calls are TRBV5-6 and TRBJ1-3; 7 bases fit TRBD1. Trimming at V came to 0 bases and at J to 4 bases, leaving 13 bases not matched to a gene. The CDR3 consists of 18 residues. Germline loops: CDR1 SGHDT, CDR2 YYEEEE. The CDR3 reads CASSLDVGYRGGGNTIYF. The CDR3 coding sequence is TGTGCCAGCAGCTTGGATGTTGGGTACAGGGGTGGAGGAAACACCATATATTTT.

The chain combines TRBV28 with TRBJ2-1; a possible D gene is TRBD1 (5 bases). Germline V gene data show CDR1 as MDHEN and CDR2 as SYDVKM. The CDR3 loop spans 16 amino acids. V was pared by 6 bases and J by 1 base, with 16 bases between. CDR3 sequence (DNA): TGTGCCAGCAGAGACAGAAAACTTCTTTCCTACAATGAGCAGTTCTTC. Protein product: CASRDRKLLSYNEQFF.

This clone has a single count. The chain couples TRBV27 to TRBJ1-1; D gene uncertain. Germline V gene data show CDR1 as MNHEY and CDR2 as SMNVEV (reference sequence). CDR3 length: 14 amino acids. The V gene lost 4 bases and the J gene lost 4 bases, with 13 bases spanning the gap. This CDR3 is CASSSPLTGTEAFF. The CDR3 region has the DNA TGTGCCAGCAGTTCACCATTGACCGGCACTGAAGCTTTCTTT.

In DNA, the CDR3 is TGTGCCGGGACTAGCGGGAGTACGTCCTACAATGAGCAGTTCTTC. Translated, it gives CAGTSGSTSYNEQFF. The V call is TRBV30, the J call TRBJ2-1, with 14 bases fitting TRBD2. The junction had 4 bases not matched to a gene; V was cut back by 8 bases and J by 1 base. Germline-derived CDR1 and CDR2 are GTSNPN and SVGIG (reference sequence). The CDR3 is 15 residues long.

Worth noting for this clone: This specimen includes other DNA sequences encoding the same CDR3. J is TRBJ1-1 and V is TRBV19; D gene unclear. In germline, CDR1 is LNHDA, CDR2 SQIVND (reference sequence). The CDR3 covers 12 residues. The V gene lost 6 bases and the J gene lost 1 base, with 6 bases spanning the gap. CDR3 protein: CASRRGNTEAFF. The DNA of the CDR3 is TGTGCCAGTAGGCGGGGGAACACTGAAGCTTTCTTT.

This chain joins TRBV5-4 and TRBJ2-5, with 7 positions matching TRBD1. The CDR3 covers 14 residues. Germline trimming cut 5 bases from V and 11 bases from J; bases unmatched to any gene: 15. Germline V gives CDR1 SGHNT, CDR2 YYREEE (reference sequence). CDR3 DNA: TGTGCCAGCAGAAGACGGGACAGCGACGACCGGCAGTACTTC. The encoded protein is CASRRRDSDDRQYF.